Described below is a single T cell receptor beta chain sequence and its context. Its antigen is as yet unknown. TCRdb analysed the 5' RACE reads with MiXCR anew, one entry per CDR3 protein. The repertoire includes about 340,000 distinct CDR3 sequences, around 12% of them detected once, and approximately 3.4% sits in the top ten. This specimen comes from a study of T cells after yellow fever vaccination. Study findings and constraints: Contaminants from the bulk population, in the form of abundant clonotypes, could be found in FACS-sorted repertoires. Though weaker, the secondary response peaked faster, on day 5 versus 15. A small share of clonotypes appeared in both CD4 and CD8 compartments.

J lost 3 bases, V lost 2 bases, and 8 bases had no gene match. The CDR3 has 16 amino acids. Germline V CDR1 and CDR2: SGHRS, YFSETQ. Material: CD4+ T cells sorted from PBMCs, obtained 15 days after the yellow fever booster vaccination. The sequence derives from a man aged 18 to 30 who received the YFV17D yellow fever vaccine. The chain carries TRBV5-1 and TRBJ1-5, with TRBD1 matching 7 bases. This CDR3 is CASSFGPGTDNQPQHF. The DNA for the CDR3 is TGCGCCAGCAGCTTCGGCCCCGGGACAGACAATCAGCCCCAGCATTTT.